These 16 T cell receptor beta chains were sequenced from one sample in a study of Ad26.COV2.S vaccination and SARS-CoV-2 variants. Data came from immunoSEQ multiplex PCR; TCRdb stores just in-frame clones and leaves some out. The sample yields over 400,000 clones, roughly 89% seen once. The treatment is: roughly 19 received Ad26.COV2.S at low or high dose, single or two shots; about 5 received placebo; per-sample allocation not given. The investigators took samples on day 63 after the first vaccine or placebo injection. Sample: peripheral blood, taken in a trial of Ad26.COV2.S vaccine versus placebo. The receptor source for this set is a person aged 18-65 years who received the Ad26.COV2.S COVID-19 vaccine or a placebo.

The chain recombines TRBV5-6 with TRBJ1-5; 8 bases line up with TRBD1. In germline, CDR1 is SGHDT, CDR2 YYEEEE. The CDR3 runs to 15 residues. Germline trimming cut 4 bases from V and 7 bases from J; bases unmatched to any gene: 10. CDR3 DNA sequence: TGTGCCAGCAGCATCTCCAGGGGGCTGCAACAGCCCCAGCATTTT. Translating gives CASSISRGLQQPQHF.

This sequence joins TRBV4-2 and TRBJ2-7; 8 nucleotides align to TRBD1. The junction had 5 bases not matched to a gene; V was cut back by 1 base and J by 0 bases. Per germline, CDR1 LGHNA and CDR2 YNFKEQ. The CDR3 is made up of 16 amino acids. The CDR3 here is CASSQGGDRNSYEQYF. In DNA, the CDR3 is TGTGCCAGCAGCCAAGGTGGGGACAGGAACTCCTACGAGCAGTACTTC.

The chain joins TRBV7-2 to TRBJ2-7; 11 positions match TRBD2. The CDR3 is made up of 13 amino acids. The V gene's germline CDR1 is SGHTA and CDR2 FQGNSA. CDR3 residues: CASSLASSGRLDV. CDR3 coding DNA: TGTGCCAGCAGCTTAGCTTCTAGCGGGAGGTTAGACGTC.

This chain links TRBV9 with TRBJ2-1; D gene uncertain. The germline CDR1 and CDR2 sequences are SGDLS and YYNGEE. V was trimmed by 2 bases and J by 3 bases, leaving 9 bases between them. The CDR3 is 14 amino acids. In nucleotides, the CDR3 is TGTGCCAGCAGCGTTGGGCCGGACTACAATGAGCAGTTCTTC. It translates to CASSVGPDYNEQFF. The whole variable domain, remainder taken from reference TRBV9 and TRBJ2-1, is DSGVTQTPKHLITATGQRVTLRCSPRSGDLSVYWYQQSLDQGLQFLIQYYNGEERAKGNILERFSAQQFPDLHSELNLSSLELGDSALYFCASSVGPDYNEQFFGPGTRLTVL.

This sequence joins TRBV28 and TRBJ1-5; no clear D. Germline CDR1 reads MDHEN; CDR2 reads SYDVKM. V gave up 3 bases and J gave up 11 bases, with 17 bases separating them. This CDR3 comprises 14 residues. CDR3: CASSFATEGRTQHF. The CDR3 nucleotides read TGTGCCAGCAGTTTCGCGACCGAAGGTCGAACCCAGCATTTT.

The gene calls are TRBV19 and TRBJ2-5; no firm D call. Germline V CDR1 and CDR2: LNHDA, SQIVND (reference sequence). The CDR3 length is 14 residues. V lost 1 base, J lost 4 bases, and 10 bases lay in between. The CDR3 DNA follows: TGTGCCAGTAGTATAGGTGGGTTTGGAGAGACCCAGTACTTC. Protein product: CASSIGGFGETQYF.

The chain recombines TRBV4-3 with TRBJ1-1, with 7 bases lining up with TRBD1. V lost 4 bases to trimming and J lost 1 base; unmatched junction nucleotides: 9. The CDR3 has 16 amino acids. Germline V gene data show CDR1 as LGHNA and CDR2 as YSLEER. This CDR3 is CASSRRQGSTNTEAFF. The DNA for the CDR3 is TGCGCCAGCAGCCGCCGACAGGGTTCTACGAACACTGAAGCTTTCTTT.

The chain combines TRBV5-1 with TRBJ1-1; the D gene is possibly TRBD1 (5 bases). The V gene's germline CDR1 is SGHRS and CDR2 YFSETQ. CDR3 length equals 15 residues. V gave up 4 bases and J gave up 3 bases, with 16 bases separating them. CDR3 residues: CASSPGAGRDTEAFF. CDR3 sequence (DNA): TGCGCCAGCAGCCCTGGGGCGGGTCGGGACACTGAAGCTTTCTTT.

This clone was picked up one time. This sequence joins TRBV18 and TRBJ1-2; D is perhaps TRBD1 (6 bases). V was clipped by 3 bases and J by 8 bases, with 19 bases between them. This CDR3 spans 15 amino acids. Germline CDR1 reads KGHSH; CDR2 reads LQKENI. CDR3 amino acids: CASSPLTGSGRGYTF. The CDR3 coding sequence is TGTGCCAGCTCACCCTTAACAGGGTCCGGGCGCGGCTACACCTTC.

The rearrangement joins TRBV9 to TRBJ2-1, with 11 positions matching TRBD2. The CDR3 consists of 16 residues. Germline V gives CDR1 SGDLS, CDR2 YYNGEE. The V and J ends lost 0 bases and 5 bases, in that order; junction bases with no gene match: 4. The DNA for the CDR3 is TGTGCCAGCAGCGTAGGGGGGACTAGCGGCGACAATGAGCAGTTCTTC. Translating gives CASSVGGTSGDNEQFF.

CDR3 amino acids: CASSHRQAPEAFF. CDR3 nucleotides: TGTGCCAGTAGTCACAGACAGGCCCCTGAAGCTTTCTTT. The genes are TRBV19 and TRBJ1-1; D might be TRBD1 (6 bases). CDR3 size: 13 residues. Between the trimmed V and J ends, which lost 5 bases and 6 bases, there was a span of 13 bases. Germline values: CDR1 LNHDA, CDR2 SQIVND (reference sequence).

The chain couples TRBV20-1 to TRBJ1-1; no reliable D call. Germline lookup yields CDR1 DFQATT and CDR2 SNEGSKA (reference sequence). Trimming took off 3 bases at V and 3 bases at J, with 11 bases between the two ends. CDR3 length equals 13 residues. CDR3 nucleotides: TGCAGTGCTAGTGAGGTCGGGTACACTGAAGCTTTCTTT. This translates into CSASEVGYTEAFF.

This clone was picked up one time. V usage is TRBV28 and J usage is TRBJ2-7; a possible D gene is TRBD1 (9 bases). V dropped 5 bases and J dropped 5 bases, with 22 bases sitting between them. This CDR3 has 16 amino acids. Germline CDR1 reads MDHEN; CDR2 reads SYDVKM. The CDR3 here is CASSPGGTGSIHEQYF. In nucleotides, the CDR3 is TGTGCCAGCAGTCCGGGGGGGACAGGGAGTATACACGAGCAGTACTTC.

The gene calls are TRBV9 and TRBJ1-1; 10 positions match TRBD1. This CDR3 is built from 17 residues. Losses at the gene ends were 0 bases for V and 3 bases for J; bases not matched to a gene: 8. Germline loops: CDR1 SGDLS, CDR2 YYNGEE. The CDR3 nucleotides read TGTGCCAGCAGCGTAGCTCTTGGGACAGGGGTGGACACTGAAGCTTTCTTT. Its protein product is CASSVALGTGVDTEAFF.

The chain links TRBV4-1 to TRBJ2-3, with 7 bases aligning to TRBD1. The CDR3 has 16 residues. V gave up 4 bases and J gave up 0 bases; unmatched junction bases: 7. Looked up from germline, CDR1 is MGHRA and CDR2 is YSYEKL. CDR3 loop: CASSPLRGQSTDTQYF. As DNA, the CDR3 is TGCGCCAGCAGCCCCCTCCGGGGACAGAGCACAGATACGCAGTATTTT.

The chain couples TRBV4-1 to TRBJ2-6; tentative D call: TRBD1 (10 bases). Per the germline V gene, CDR1 is MGHRA and CDR2 is YSYEKL. The CDR3 consists of 20 residues. V lost 3 bases, J lost 3 bases, and 24 bases lay in between. The CDR3 DNA is TGCGCCAGCAGCCATGTAGCGGGGGACAGGGGCGGTGGTGGGGCCAACGTCCTGACTTTC. Translated: CASSHVAGDRGGGGANVLTF.